The clone carrying this T cell receptor beta chain occurred a few times. Its antigen is unknown. The germline CDR1 and CDR2 sequences are SQVTM and ANQGSEA. The V segment lost 4 bases and the J segment 9 bases; nucleotides outside the gene matches: 4. This CDR3 is 12 amino acids long. Vbeta (60) and Jbeta (13) primers were used in the PCR. Generated by immunoSEQ multiplex PCR, the TCRdb table keeps only in-frame clones and is missing some. The table has about 120,000 clones, around 80% seen once. These data belong to a study of cytomegalovirus exposure and HLA in healthy donors. Study results and caveats: Excluded were some V segments that proved indistinguishable, including TRBV6-2 and TRBV6-3.

The sequenced sample was PBMCs. This chain links TRBV29-1 with TRBJ2-1; 9 nucleotides match TRBD2. The receptor's source is a woman in her forties in good health and CMV-seropositive. CDR3: CSVVAGGREQFF. Here the CDR3 DNA reads TGCAGCGTTGTGGCGGGAGGGCGTGAGCAGTTCTTC.